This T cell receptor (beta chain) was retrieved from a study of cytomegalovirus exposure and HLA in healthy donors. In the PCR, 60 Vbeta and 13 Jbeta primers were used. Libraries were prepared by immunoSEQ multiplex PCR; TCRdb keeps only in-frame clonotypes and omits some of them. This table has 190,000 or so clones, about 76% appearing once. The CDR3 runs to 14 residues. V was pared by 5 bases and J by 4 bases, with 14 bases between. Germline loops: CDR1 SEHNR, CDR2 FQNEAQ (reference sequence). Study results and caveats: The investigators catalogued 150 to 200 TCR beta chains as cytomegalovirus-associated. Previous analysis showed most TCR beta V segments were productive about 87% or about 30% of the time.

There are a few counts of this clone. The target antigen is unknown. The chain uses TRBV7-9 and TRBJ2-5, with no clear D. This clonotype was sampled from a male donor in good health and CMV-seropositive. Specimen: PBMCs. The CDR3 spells CASSPRVLSETQYF. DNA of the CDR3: TGTGCCAGCAGCCCCCGGGTCTTATCAGAGACCCAGTACTTC.